This TCR beta chain is from a study of blood T cell repertoires in COVID-19. At the level of the study: Researchers got acute and convalescent COVID-19 samples from the United States, Italy and Spain. Sources were T cells, B-cell-depleted T cells, or PBMCs; the material itself was cDNA or gDNA.

Original processing notes: Estimated nucleated cell counts came from reference gene primer amplification. Method: immunoSEQ multiplex PCR; TCRdb's copy keeps in-frame clones and lacks some. That table is the source of V, J and clone size, and D and trimming were worked out from the DNA. The table records about 9,300 clones, 75% to 95% of them present only once. This CDR3 has 15 amino acids. The V gene end was trimmed by 2 bases and the J gene end by 0 bases; junction bases not matched to a gene: 6. Per germline, CDR1 GTSNPN and CDR2 SVGIG (reference sequence). This TCR was sampled from a woman aged 50 to 60 with active COVID-19. The J gene is TRBJ1-1, the V gene TRBV30, with 7 bases matching TRBD1. Source material: peripheral blood. The CDR3 coding sequence is TGTGCCTGGAGTAAGAAGACAGGGCTGAACACTGAAGCTTTCTTT. Protein product: CAWSKKTGLNTEAFF. The full variable domain, in which reference TRBV30 and TRBJ1-1 provide the parts outside the CDR3, is SQTIHQWPATLVQPVGSPLSLECTVEGTSNPNLYWYRQAAGRGLQLLFYSVGIGQISSEVPQNLSASRPQDRQFILSSKKLLLSDSGFYLCAWSKKTGLNTEAFFGQGTRLTVV.